This T cell receptor beta chain was sequenced for a study of blood T cell repertoires in COVID-19. The wider study: Spain, Italy and the United States supplied samples that represented acute and convalescent COVID-19. T cells, B-cell-depleted T cells, or PBMCs supplied cDNA or gDNA.

Per the original methods: Estimation of nucleated cell counts was performed using reference gene primer amplification. Some clones are missing from TCRdb's copy, which holds only in-frame ones; the method was immunoSEQ multiplex PCR. The V and J calls and clone size come from that table; D and trimming were worked out from the DNA. The sample consists of 150,000 to 200,000 clones, 88% of them appearing once. The CDR3 is 13 residues long. V lost 8 bases and J 4 bases, leaving 14 bases between the germline ends. This receptor was obtained from a man aged 35 to 55 with active or convalescent COVID-19. Source material: peripheral blood. The chain has TRBV12-3 or TRBV12-4 and TRBJ1-2, with TRBD1 as a possible D gene (6 bases). The CDR3 nucleotides are TGTGCCAGCGGTCAGGGGTACGGCTATGGCTACACCTTC. Residues: CASGQGYGYGYTF.